A selection of T cell receptor beta chains follows, all from one sample in a study of T cell responses to AZD1222 COVID-19 vaccine. Using immunoSEQ multiplex PCR, the repertoire was profiled, and TCRdb retains in-frame clones only, with some absent. The sample contains 150,000 to 200,000 clones, about 90% of which appear only once. The sample here was peripheral blood, taken 28 days after the second AZD1222 dose. Source of these receptors: an adult who received the AZD1222 COVID-19 vaccine. The CDR3 runs from the conserved cysteine through the conserved F or W. Fields, in order: V gene, D gene, J gene, clone size, CDR3 DNA, CDR3 protein. The D gene is left open where the match is weak. Clone size is stated in some rows and not others, as once, few, many or a class when expanded.

TRBV19,TRBD1,TRBJ1-4,-,TGTGCCAGTAGTGTGGGACAGGGGGATGAAAAACTGTTTTTT,CASSVGQGDEKLFF
TRBV3-1/TRBV3-2,-,TRBJ1-4,few,TGTGCCAGCAGCCAAGTCCGGGAAAAACTGTTTTTT,CASSQVREKLFF
TRBV3-1/TRBV3-2,-,TRBJ1-6,few,TGTGCCAGCAGCCAGGGGGGCCCGGTTGGCGGGAATTCACCCCTCCACTTT,CASSQGGPVGGNSPLHF
TRBV5-6,-,TRBJ1-2,-,TGTGCCAGCACCCCCGCGAGCAGGGTTAACTATGGCTACACCTTC,CASTPASRVNYGYTF
TRBV5-1,-,TRBJ2-5,-,TGCGCCAGCAGCCAACTACAGGGGCGGGGGCAAGAGACCCAGTACTTC,CASSQLQGRGQETQYF
TRBV6-5,-,TRBJ2-1,-,TGTGCCAGCAGTTATGGGTTGCAGGGTGGCTACAATGAGCAGTTCTTC,CASSYGLQGGYNEQFF
TRBV6-5,-,TRBJ1-1,-,TGTGCCAGCAGTTATAGTTTGAACACTGAAGCTTTCTTT,CASSYSLNTEAFF
TRBV5-1,TRBD1,TRBJ2-7,-,TGCGCCAGCAGCTTGGCCGGGACAGCTAAAGGACGAGTCGAGCAGTACTTC,CASSLAGTAKGRVEQYF
TRBV5-1,-,TRBJ2-2,-,TGCGCCAGCCACCATCGGCGACCGAACACCGGGGAGCTGTTTTTT,CASHHRRPNTGELFF
TRBV5-4,-,TRBJ2-5,-,TGTGCCAGCAGCTCCCAGGGGAAAGAGACCCAGTACTTC,CASSSQGKETQYF
TRBV2,TRBD1,TRBJ1-2,few,TGTGCCAGCAGGGCGCAGGGGGTAGGCTATGGCTACACCTTC,CASRAQGVGYGYTF
TRBV29-1,-,TRBJ1-2,-,TGCAGCGTTGCTTCAGGGGACTATGGCTACACCTTC,CSVASGDYGYTF
TRBV11-2,-,TRBJ1-1,-,TGTGCCAGCAGCTTAGGTGGCGGCCGAACGTTCACTGAAGCTTTCTTT,CASSLGGGRTFTEAFF
TRBV3-1/TRBV3-2,-,TRBJ1-2,-,TGTGCCAGCAGCCAAGATCTGGAAGGGGCTAACTATGGCTACACCTTC,CASSQDLEGANYGYTF
TRBV5-1,TRBD2,TRBJ2-5,-,TGCGCCAGCAGCTCATCCGGGACTAGCGAAGAGACCCAGTACTTC,CASSSSGTSEETQYF
TRBV7-9,TRBD1,TRBJ1-1,-,TGTGCCAGCAGCTCGCGATGGACAGGGGGCAACTTGAGAACTGAAGCTTTCTTT,CASSSRWTGGNLRTEAFF
TRBV19,-,TRBJ2-5,-,TGTGCCACATCTCCCCCGTACCAAGAGACCCAGTACTTC,CATSPPYQETQYF
TRBV6-6,TRBD2,TRBJ2-1,-,TGTGCCAGCAGTTCCTCTAGCGGGGTTTGGAATGAGCAGTTCTTC,CASSSSSGVWNEQFF
TRBV5-1,-,TRBJ1-2,-,TGCGCCAGGCTGAAACAGGGAAGGGGCTATGGCTACACCTTC,CARLKQGRGYGYTF
TRBV7-9,-,TRBJ2-2,-,TGTGCCAGCAGCTTGGGGGACGTCAACACCGGGGAGCTGTTTTTT,CASSLGDVNTGELFF
TRBV5-1,TRBD1,TRBJ2-7,few,TGCGCCAGCAGCATACACAAGGGGGCGGAGCAGTACTTC,CASSIHKGAEQYF
TRBV6-1,TRBD1,TRBJ1-2,-,TGTGCCAGCAGTGAATGGGACAGGGGCTATGGCTACACCTTC,CASSEWDRGYGYTF
TRBV18,-,TRBJ1-5,-,TGTGCCAGCTCATCTGGGTTGGATCAGCCCCAGCATTTT,CASSSGLDQPQHF
TRBV5-1,-,TRBJ1-3,few,TGCGCCAGCAGCTTGGAAGCCAGGGGAACAGGAAACACCATATATTTT,CASSLEARGTGNTIYF
TRBV5-1,-,TRBJ2-5,-,TGCGCCAGCAGCGGGCAGGGAGAGACCCAGTACTTC,CASSGQGETQYF
TRBV11-2,-,TRBJ1-5,-,TGTGCCAGCAGCTCCTGGGGTAGCAATCAGCCCCAGCATTTT,CASSSWGSNQPQHF
TRBV19,-,TRBJ1-3,-,TGTGCCAGTAGCCTCCCCGACAGACAAGGAAACACCATATATTTT,CASSLPDRQGNTIYF
TRBV5-1,-,TRBJ1-2,-,TGCGCCAGCAGCGTGGGCCCAAGTCTTAACTATGGCTACACCTTC,CASSVGPSLNYGYTF
TRBV5-4,-,TRBJ2-7,once,TGTGCCAGCAGCTCCGGGACATTCCTTTACGAGCAGTACTTC,CASSSGTFLYEQYF
TRBV5-4,TRBD1,TRBJ2-1,-,TGTGCCACGCACGGACAGGGGTGGAATGAGCAGTTCTTC,CATHGQGWNEQFF
TRBV5-4,TRBD1,TRBJ1-1,-,TGTGCCAGCAGCCCCCTTCCCGGGACAGGGAGTGAAGCTTTCTTT,CASSPLPGTGSEAFF
TRBV7-2,TRBD1,TRBJ1-4,-,TGTGCCAGCAGCATTGACAGGGGAGACGAAAAACTGTTTTTT,CASSIDRGDEKLFF
TRBV29-1,-,TRBJ1-1,-,TGCAGCGTTGAACAGATCTTGAACACTGAAGCTTTCTTT,CSVEQILNTEAFF
TRBV18,TRBD1,TRBJ2-4,-,TGTGCCAGCTCACCGGGGACAGGGGAAAACATTCAGTACTTC,CASSPGTGENIQYF
TRBV5-1,-,TRBJ1-2,-,TGCGCCAGCAGCTTGGGATGGGGGAATGGCTACACCTTC,CASSLGWGNGYTF
TRBV27,TRBD2,TRBJ2-7,-,TGTGCCAGCAGTAGCGGGGGGAGCCTCTACGAGCAGTACTTC,CASSSGGSLYEQYF
TRBV2,-,TRBJ1-3,-,TGTGCCAGCAGTTGGGAGTCTGGAAACACCATATATTTT,CASSWESGNTIYF
TRBV28,-,TRBJ1-1,few,TGTGCCAGTCTCACCGCCGGGGCTGACACTGAAGCTTTCTTT,CASLTAGADTEAFF
TRBV6-5,TRBD1,TRBJ1-1,-,TGTGCCAGCAGTTATAGCCGGGACAGGGGGCAGGGTGAAGCTTTCTTT,CASSYSRDRGQGEAFF
TRBV7-2,-,TRBJ1-1,-,TGTGCCAGCAGCCCCTGGCCCGGATACACTGAAGCTTTCTTT,CASSPWPGYTEAFF
TRBV29-1,TRBD1,TRBJ1-1,-,TGCAGCGCCGGGGACAGGGGGCTGACTGAAGCTTTCTTT,CSAGDRGLTEAFF
TRBV5-1,-,TRBJ2-7,-,TGCGCCAGCAGCTTGGTGGGGTACGAGCAGTACTTC,CASSLVGYEQYF
TRBV9,-,TRBJ1-3,-,TGTGCCAGCAGCGTAGAGTCAAGCTCTGGAAACACCATATATTTT,CASSVESSSGNTIYF
TRBV9,TRBD1,TRBJ1-1,-,TGTGCCAGCAGCGACCCGACAGGGGACACTGAAGCTTTCTTT,CASSDPTGDTEAFF
TRBV19,-,TRBJ2-1,-,TGTGCCAGTAGTATGTGGCACAATGAGCAGTTCTTC,CASSMWHNEQFF
TRBV5-1,TRBD1,TRBJ2-7,-,TGCGCCAGCAGCTGGGACAGGGAAGAGCAGTACTTC,CASSWDREEQYF
TRBV2,-,TRBJ2-7,-,TGTGCCAGCAGGGTTCGGGACTCCGACTCCTACGAGCAGTACTTC,CASRVRDSDSYEQYF
TRBV7-9,TRBD1,TRBJ1-4,-,TGTGCCAGCAGCTCCCCGGGACAGGGGTCTAATGAAAAACTGTTTTTT,CASSSPGQGSNEKLFF
TRBV3-1/TRBV3-2,-,TRBJ1-4,-,TGTGCCAGCAGCCGCCTAGGGGTATGGGATGAAAAACTGTTTTTT,CASSRLGVWDEKLFF
TRBV29-1,-,TRBJ1-2,-,TGCAGCGGAGAGGAGGGCTATGGCTACACCTTC,CSGEEGYGYTF
TRBV19,-,TRBJ1-3,once,TGTGCCAGTAGTGCTGTACTCCTCTCTGGAAACACCATATATTTT,CASSAVLLSGNTIYF
TRBV19,TRBD1,TRBJ1-2,-,TGTGCCAGTCGACAGGGAGGGGACTATGGCTACACCTTC,CASRQGGDYGYTF
TRBV7-6,-,TRBJ1-3,-,TGTGCCAGCAGCTGGACAGAGGAAGGAAACACCATATATTTT,CASSWTEEGNTIYF